These T cell receptor beta chains were read from a single sample in a study of blood T cells in healthy people across ages. TCRdb itself ran the 5' RACE reads through MiXCR, one entry per CDR3 protein. This sample has around 1,500,000 distinct CDR3 sequences, with over 25% found just once. The sequenced material came from blood. The receptor set was obtained from a woman aged 25 to 39 in good health. CDR3s include the opening cysteine and the closing phenylalanine or tryptophan. The order of the fields is D gene, clone size, J gene, V gene, CDR3 DNA, CDR3 protein. A D gene is named only where the DNA matches it firmly. Size tells how often a clone was seen (once, few, many) or the class of an expanded clone, and some rows leave it out.

>TRBD1|many|TRBJ1-5|TRBV12-5
TGTGCTAGTGGTCCAGGGGGCTATAGCAATCAGCCCCAGCATTTT
CASGPGGYSNQPQHF
>NA|NA|TRBJ2-1|TRBV6-2/TRBV6-3
TGTGCCAGCAGCGGGACGGGCCGCGGTGAGCAGTTCTTC
CASSGTGRGEQFF
>TRBD1|NA|TRBJ2-7|TRBV20-1
TGCAGTGCCGTCACCGGGACAGGGGGGTACGAGCAGTACTTC
CSAVTGTGGYEQYF
>TRBD2|few|TRBJ2-3|TRBV7-9
TGTGCCAGCAGCTCCCCACTCACGACTAGCGGAGACACAGATACGCAGTATTTT
CASSSPLTTSGDTDTQYF
>NA|few|TRBJ1-2|TRBV6-6
TGTGCCAGCAGTTACTCTCCAGGGACGGATGGCTACACCTTC
CASSYSPGTDGYTF
>NA|NA|TRBJ2-5|TRBV2
TGTGCCAGCAGTGAGTGGGCGGAAGAGACCCAGTACTTC
CASSEWAEETQYF
>TRBD2|NA|TRBJ2-1|TRBV20-1
TGCAGTGCTAGAGTGCCGATAGCGGGGAACTACAATGAGCAGTTCTTC
CSARVPIAGNYNEQFF
>NA|NA|TRBJ2-5|TRBV5-6
TGTGCCAGCAGCTGGGAGGCTATTGAAGAGACCCAGTACTTC
CASSWEAIEETQYF
>NA|NA|TRBJ2-3|TRBV20-1
TGCAGTGCTAGAGTCCTGGGGGGACATCAGGCAGAAACGCAGAATTTT
CSARVLGGHQAETQNF
>NA|NA|TRBJ1-5|TRBV7-2
TGTGCCAGCAGCTTCTCCGGGGGGCGTCAGCCCCAGCATTTT
CASSFSGGRQPQHF
>NA|many|TRBJ2-3|TRBV24-1
TGTGCCACCAGTGATCCCGGGGGAGATACGCAGTATTTT
CATSDPGGDTQYF
>TRBD1|many|TRBJ2-5|TRBV5-6
TGTGCCAGCAGCCGCCGGGACAGTTCCCAAGAGACCCAGTACTTC
CASSRRDSSQETQYF
>NA|few|TRBJ1-6|TRBV6-1
TGTGCCAGCAGGGGCGACTCCAGCGGTTCACCCCTCCACTTT
CASRGDSSGSPLHF
>NA|NA|TRBJ2-1|TRBV20-1
TGCAGTGCTAGAGATTCCCAAGGGGCTAGTACCTACGGTGAGCAGTTCTTC
CSARDSQGASTYGEQFF
>NA|NA|TRBJ2-7|TRBV29-1
TGCAGCGCCCAAAGCCCGGGAACCTACGAGCAGTACTTC
CSAQSPGTYEQYF
>NA|many|TRBJ2-5|TRBV21-1
TGTGCCAGCATCAGACTAGCGGGGGGGCTAGAAACCGAGACCCAGTACTTC
CASIRLAGGLETETQYF
>TRBD1|few|TRBJ2-7|TRBV7-2
TGTGCCAGCAGCTTAGTCGTGACAGGGGGCGACGAGCAGTACTTC
CASSLVVTGGDEQYF
>TRBD1|once|TRBJ2-3|TRBV15
TGTGCCACCAGCAGGGGGACAGGGGGAGATACGCAGTATTTT
CATSRGTGGDTQYF